This T cell receptor (beta chain) is from a study of T cells in Graves' hyperthyroidism and ophthalmopathy. Study outcomes and limitations: A 13 V-J signature model discriminated ophthalmopathy versus stable hyperthyroidism.

This clonotype was picked up many times. Its antigen is not identified. The CDR3 has 15 residues. After removal of 7 bases from V and 0 bases from J, the junction contained 5 bases not matched to a gene. What was amplified from RNA transcripts were TCR beta CDR3 regions. The HTBI primer set served for first-round RT-PCR of the TCR CDR3. MiXCR, run by TCRdb on the multiplex PCR reads, gives a single entry per CDR3 protein. The sample consists of approximately 400,000 distinct CDR3 sequences, less than 20% of them appearing once. This receptor was obtained from a young man with Graves' ophthalmopathy. Sequencing was carried out using blood. The chain employs TRBV12-3 or TRBV12-4 and TRBJ2-3; 9 positions agree with TRBD2. The CDR3 DNA is TGTGCCAGCAATAGCGGGGGTACTAGCACAGATACGCAGTATTTT. Its translation: CASNSGGTSTDTQYF.